This note documents a single T cell receptor beta chain sequence. Its antigen is not known. This sample is drawn from a study of CD8+ T cells in alopecia areata. Findings and caveats of the study: Lesional scalp displayed greater clonality than normal scalp, most notably in alopecia totalis/universalis. Scalp sample data also include resident alphabeta T cells from normal skin. With patients, TCR sharing proved less clear than in mice, a difference possibly related to HLA.

RNA was isolated and reverse transcribed to cDNA, the sequencing template. Clones were sequenced by immunoSEQ multiplex PCR, and TCRdb holds only the in-frame ones, with some missing. This sample carries 93,000 or so clones, less than 70% of them seen once, and the ten largest clones take about 9%. This CDR3 has 13 residues. V lost 7 bases, J lost 2 bases, and 12 bases lay in between. The V gene's germline CDR1 is SGHDT and CDR2 YYEEEE. PBMCs were stained for CD3, CD4 and CD8, and CD4+ and CD8+ T cells were sorted. Material for sequencing was CD4+ T cells sorted from blood. V usage is TRBV5-6 and J usage is TRBJ1-2, with a weak D call TRBD1 (5 bases). This TCR came from a human donor in good health. Here the CDR3 DNA reads TGTGCCAGCGGGAGGTGGGGGAACTATGGCTACACCTTC. Its translation is CASGRWGNYGYTF. Combining the CDR3 with reference TRBV5-6 and TRBJ1-2 gives the whole variable domain DAGVTQSPTHLIKTRGQQVTLRCSPKSGHDTVSWYQQALGQGPQFIFQYYEEEERQRGNFPDRFSGHQFPNYSSELNVNALLLGDSALYLCASGRWGNYGYTFGSGTRLTVV.